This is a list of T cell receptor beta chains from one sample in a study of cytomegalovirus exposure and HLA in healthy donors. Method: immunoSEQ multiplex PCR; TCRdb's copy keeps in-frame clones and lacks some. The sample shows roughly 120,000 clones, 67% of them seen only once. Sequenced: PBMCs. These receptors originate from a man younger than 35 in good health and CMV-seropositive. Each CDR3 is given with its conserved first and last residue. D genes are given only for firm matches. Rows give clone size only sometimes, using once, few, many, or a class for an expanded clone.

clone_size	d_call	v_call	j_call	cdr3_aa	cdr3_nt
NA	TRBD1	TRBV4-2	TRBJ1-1	CASSQEGQGDTEAFF	TGTGCCAGCAGCCAAGAGGGACAGGGGGACACTGAAGCTTTCTTT
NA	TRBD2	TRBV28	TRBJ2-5	CASSLTFSGGGETQYF	TGTGCCAGCAGTTTGACTTTTAGCGGGGGGGGTGAGACCCAGTACTTC
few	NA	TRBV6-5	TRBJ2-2	CASRHRGANAGELFF	TGTGCCAGCAGACATCGGGGGGCGAACGCCGGGGAGCTGTTTTTT
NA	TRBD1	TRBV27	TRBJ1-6	CASSHGLQGANNSPLHF	TGTGCCAGCAGTCACGGGCTACAGGGGGCGAATAATTCACCCCTCCACTTT
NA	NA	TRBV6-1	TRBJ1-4	CASSSGGWGEKLFF	TGTGCCAGCAGTTCAGGAGGATGGGGTGAAAAACTGTTTTTT
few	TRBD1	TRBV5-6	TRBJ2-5	CASSLEGQGTETQYF	TGTGCCAGCAGCTTGGAGGGACAGGGGACAGAGACCCAGTACTTC
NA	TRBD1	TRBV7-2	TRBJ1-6	CASSLQGAGSPLHF	TGTGCCAGCAGCTTACAGGGGGCAGGGTCACCCCTCCACTTT
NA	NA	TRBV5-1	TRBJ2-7	CASSRSGDGEQYF	TGCGCCAGCAGCAGATCAGGGGACGGCGAGCAGTACTTC
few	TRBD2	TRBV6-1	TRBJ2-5	CASSVGRVQETQYF	TGTGCCAGCAGTGTAGGGAGGGTCCAAGAGACCCAGTACTTC
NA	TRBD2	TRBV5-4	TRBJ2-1	CASSLRLAGGWNEQFF	TGTGCCAGCAGCTTGCGCCTAGCGGGGGGGTGGAATGAGCAGTTCTTC
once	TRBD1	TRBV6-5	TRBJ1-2	CASSYLGQDSYGYTF	TGTGCCAGCAGTTACCTGGGACAGGATAGCTATGGCTACACCTTC
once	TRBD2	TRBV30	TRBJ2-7	CAWSVVYRGVAYEQYF	TGTGCCTGGAGTGTTGTTTATCGGGGGGTTGCCTACGAGCAGTACTTC
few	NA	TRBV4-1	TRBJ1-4	CASSPRGTTANEKLFF	TGCGCCAGCAGCCCCCGAGGGACAACTGCGAACGAAAAACTGTTTTTT
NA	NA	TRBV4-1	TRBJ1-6	CASSQVGGVSPLHF	TGCGCCAGCAGCCAAGTAGGGGGAGTTTCACCCCTCCACTTT
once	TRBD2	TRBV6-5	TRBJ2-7	CASSSLSRGGREQYF	TGTGCCAGCAGTTCATTATCGCGGGGGGGCCGCGAGCAGTACTTC
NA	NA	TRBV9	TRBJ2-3	CASSVLGTGTDTQYF	TGTGCCAGCAGCGTACTAGGCACGGGCACAGATACGCAGTATTTT
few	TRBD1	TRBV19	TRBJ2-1	CASTPGDRYNEQFF	TGTGCCAGTACCCCCGGGGACAGGTACAATGAGCAGTTCTTC
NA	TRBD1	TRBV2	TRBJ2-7	CASSARDRSYEQYF	TGTGCCAGCAGTGCCCGGGACAGGTCTTACGAGCAGTACTTC
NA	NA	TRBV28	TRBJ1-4	CASSLGAAGNEKLFF	TGTGCCAGCAGTTTAGGCGCAGCAGGTAATGAAAAACTGTTTTTT
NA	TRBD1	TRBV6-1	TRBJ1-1	CASSRYRGREAFF	TGTGCCAGCAGCCGTTACAGGGGGCGTGAAGCTTTCTTT
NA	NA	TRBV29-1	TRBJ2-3	CSVVQAGTDTQYF	TGCAGCGTTGTCCAAGCGGGCACAGATACGCAGTATTTT
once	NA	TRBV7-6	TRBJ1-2	CASSLEGSGFGYTF	TGTGCCAGCAGCTTAGAGGGATCAGGGTTCGGCTACACCTTC
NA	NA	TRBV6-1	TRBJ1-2	CASRRGVDGYTF	TGTGCCAGCAGGCGGGGGGTGGATGGCTACACCTTC
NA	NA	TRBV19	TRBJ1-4	CASSGHHEKLFF	TGTGCCAGTAGTGGACACCATGAAAAACTGTTTTTT
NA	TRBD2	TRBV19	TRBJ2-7	CASRAGDRRDEQYF	TGTGCCAGTAGAGCGGGGGACCGACGAGACGAGCAGTACTTC
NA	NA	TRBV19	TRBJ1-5	CASSDSTNQPQHF	TGTGCCAGTAGTGACAGTACGAATCAGCCCCAGCATTTT
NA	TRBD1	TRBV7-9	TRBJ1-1	CASSPGTGGPRTEAFF	TGTGCCAGCAGCCCCGGGACAGGGGGCCCCCGGACTGAAGCTTTCTTT
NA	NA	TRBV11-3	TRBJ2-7	CASSLMGALSYEQYF	TGTGCCAGCAGCTTAATGGGGGCCCTATCCTACGAGCAGTACTTC
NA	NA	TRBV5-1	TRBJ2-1	CASSLAGRNEQFF	TGCGCCAGCAGCTTGGCGGGGAGAAATGAGCAGTTCTTC
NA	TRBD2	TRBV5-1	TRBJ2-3	CASSLFVSGGGDTQYF	TGCGCCAGCAGCTTGTTTGTTAGCGGGGGTGGAGATACGCAGTATTTT
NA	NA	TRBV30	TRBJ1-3	CAWSEGAGNTIYF	TGTGCCTGGAGCGAGGGGGCTGGAAACACCATATATTTT
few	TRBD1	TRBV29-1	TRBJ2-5	CSVDTGGGETQYF	TGCAGCGTCGATACAGGGGGCGGTGAGACCCAGTACTTC
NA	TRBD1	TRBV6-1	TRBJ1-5	CASTLRTGSNQPQHF	TGTGCCAGCACCCTTAGGACAGGCTCCAATCAGCCCCAGCATTTT
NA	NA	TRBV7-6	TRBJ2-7	CASSLAESSYEQYF	TGTGCCAGCAGCTTAGCAGAGAGCTCCTACGAGCAGTACTTC
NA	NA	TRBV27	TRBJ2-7	CAGSLTLGRRYEQYF	TGTGCCGGCAGCTTAACACTGGGCCGGAGGTACGAGCAGTACTTC
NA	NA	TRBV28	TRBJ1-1	CASSPAVGAFF	TGTGCCAGCAGCCCCGCGGTCGGAGCTTTCTTT
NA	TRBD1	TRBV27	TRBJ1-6	CASSSPRGVGGSPLHF	TGTGCCAGCAGTTCCCCCAGGGGGGTTGGGGGTTCACCCCTCCACTTT
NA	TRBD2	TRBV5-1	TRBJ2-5	CASSFSGGDEETQYF	TGCGCCAGCAGCTTTAGCGGGGGAGATGAAGAGACCCAGTACTTC
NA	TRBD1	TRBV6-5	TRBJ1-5	CASSNTGGDQPQHF	TGTGCCAGCAGCAATACAGGGGGAGATCAGCCCCAGCATTTT
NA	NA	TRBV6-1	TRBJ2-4	CASRNRDRDIQYF	TGTGCCAGCAGGAACAGAGATCGCGACATTCAGTACTTC
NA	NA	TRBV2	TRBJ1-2	CASSGGEFRDTYGYTF	TGTGCCAGCAGTGGCGGGGAATTCAGGGATACCTATGGCTACACCTTC
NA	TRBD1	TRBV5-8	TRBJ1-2	CASSLVAGTGDGYTF	TGTGCCAGCAGCCTGGTCGCGGGTACAGGGGACGGCTACACCTTC
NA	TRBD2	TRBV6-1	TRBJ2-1	CASSDLGAGGPYNEQFF	TGTGCCAGCAGTGATCTGGGGGCGGGGGGGCCCTACAATGAGCAGTTCTTC
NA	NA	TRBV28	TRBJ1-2	CASSYGTEYGYTF	TGTGCCAGCAGTTACGGGACTGAGTATGGCTACACCTTC
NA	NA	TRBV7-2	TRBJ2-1	CASRPTGSNEQFF	TGTGCCAGCAGGCCGACAGGATCCAATGAGCAGTTCTTC
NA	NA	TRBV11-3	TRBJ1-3	CASSSQGAGNTIYF	TGTGCCAGCAGCTCACAGGGAGCTGGAAACACCATATATTTT
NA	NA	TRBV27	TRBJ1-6	CASSLRGVPYNSPLHF	TGTGCCAGCAGTTTACGGGGGGTGCCCTATAATTCACCCCTCCACTTT
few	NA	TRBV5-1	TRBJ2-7	CASSLVWAGGGDEQYF	TGCGCCAGCAGCTTGGTGTGGGCAGGCGGCGGGGACGAGCAGTACTTC
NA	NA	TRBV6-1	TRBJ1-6	CASSEDWRESPLHF	TGTGCCAGCAGTGAGGATTGGAGGGAATCACCCCTCCACTTT
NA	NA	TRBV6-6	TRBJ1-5	CASSYRPGPNNQPQHF	TGTGCCAGCAGTTACCGCCCAGGGCCTAACAATCAGCCCCAGCATTTT
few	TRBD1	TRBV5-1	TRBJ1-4	CASKDRGSTNEKLFF	TGCGCCAGCAAGGACAGGGGATCAACTAATGAAAAACTGTTTTTT
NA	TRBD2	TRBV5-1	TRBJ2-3	CASKLAGLDTQYF	TGCGCCAGCAAACTAGCGGGGCTCGATACGCAGTATTTT
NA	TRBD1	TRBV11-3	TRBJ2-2	CASSLGQGTGELFF	TGTGCCAGCAGCCTGGGACAGGGCACCGGGGAGCTGTTTTTT
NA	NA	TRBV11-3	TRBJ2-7	CASSPGSSSYEQYF	TGTGCCAGCAGCCCCGGGTCTTCATCCTACGAGCAGTACTTC
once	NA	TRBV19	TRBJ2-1	CASQPGTRNEQFF	TGTGCCAGTCAACCCGGGACACGCAATGAGCAGTTCTTC
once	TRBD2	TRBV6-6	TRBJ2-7	CASSGTGGEQYF	TGTGCCAGCAGTGGAACGGGGGGCGAGCAGTACTTC
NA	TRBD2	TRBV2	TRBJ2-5	CASRGSSGGRRETQYF	TGTGCCAGCAGGGGCAGTAGCGGGGGTAGACGAGAGACCCAGTACTTC